The T cell receptor beta chain under discussion was sequenced for a study of blood T cell repertoires in COVID-19. Study in general: The origin of the acute and convalescent COVID-19 samples was the United States, Italy and Spain. PBMCs, B-cell-depleted T cells, or T cells provided the cDNA or gDNA that made up the material.

The protocol was immunoSEQ multiplex PCR, while the TCRdb copy is restricted to in-frame clones and leaves out a portion. The sample lists fewer than 200,000 clones, over 70% occurring once. The V gene's germline CDR1 is SGHRS and CDR2 YFSETQ. With V trimmed by 0 bases and J by 6 bases, 7 bases remained unmatched. The CDR3 contains 15 residues. A few counts support this clone. The sequencing sample was made of PBMCs or T cells enriched from blood (not recorded which). The J gene is TRBJ2-7, the V gene TRBV5-1, with TRBD2 matching 9 bases. The sequence was collected from a woman aged 45-59 years in a cohort exposed to, infected with or recovered from COVID-19 (not recorded which). The CDR3 here is CASSLASGRIREQYF. Written as DNA, the CDR3 is TGCGCCAGCAGCTTGGCAAGCGGGAGGATCCGCGAGCAGTACTTC.